This passage covers 21 T cell receptor beta chains from one sample sequenced in a study of cytomegalovirus exposure and HLA in healthy donors. The study ran its PCR with 60 Vbeta and 13 Jbeta primers. The assay was immunoSEQ multiplex PCR, and TCRdb's table has in-frame clones only and misses some. The profile shows 140,000 to 150,000 clones, 80% of them singletons. Sequences were obtained from PBMCs. The receptors were gathered from a woman aged 25 to 39 in good health and CMV-seronegative.

The chain is built from TRBV5-4 and TRBJ2-1, with a possible D match to TRBD2 (6 bases). V was clipped by 10 bases and J by 4 bases, with 15 bases between them. This CDR3 spans 13 amino acids. Germline V gene data show CDR1 as SGHNT and CDR2 as YYREEE (reference sequence). CDR3 loop: CAVAGPNYNEQFF. In nucleotides, the CDR3 is TGTGCCGTCGCGGGACCCAATTACAATGAGCAGTTCTTC.

V gene TRBV7-2 combines with J gene TRBJ1-5, with a tentative D call TRBD1 (5 bases). Trimming left V 2 bases short and J 3 bases short, with 11 bases between. Germline values: CDR1 SGHTA, CDR2 FQGNSA. CDR3 length equals 15 residues. The CDR3 protein is CASSLIPGNNQPQHF. In nucleotides, the CDR3 is TGTGCCAGCAGCTTAATTCCAGGGAACAATCAGCCCCAGCATTTT.

V and J are TRBV9 and TRBJ2-1, with D possibly being TRBD1 (6 bases). The CDR3 has 15 amino acids. Trimming pared 1 base from V and 2 bases from J, leaving 10 bases between. The germline CDR1 and CDR2 sequences are SGDLS and YYNGEE. The CDR3 DNA reads TGTGCCAGCAGCGTACTACAGGGTACCTACAATGAGCAGTTCTTC. Its translation: CASSVLQGTYNEQFF. Full variable domain (rest looked up from reference TRBV9 and TRBJ2-1): DSGVTQTPKHLITATGQRVTLRCSPRSGDLSVYWYQQSLDQGLQFLIQYYNGEERAKGNILERFSAQQFPDLHSELNLSSLELGDSALYFCASSVLQGTYNEQFFGPGTRLTVL.

In this sample, this clone turned up a few times. The rearrangement joins TRBV7-9 to TRBJ1-1, with unresolved D. This CDR3 contains 13 residues. Germline values: CDR1 SEHNR, CDR2 FQNEAQ (reference sequence). Deletions cut 5 bases from V and 4 bases from J, with 11 bases between. CDR3 protein: CASSPSSSTEAFF. DNA of the CDR3: TGTGCCAGCAGCCCTTCCTCCTCCACTGAAGCTTTCTTT.

The rearrangement joins TRBV7-2 to TRBJ2-2, with D possibly TRBD1 on 5 matching bases. Germline CDR1 reads SGHTA; CDR2 reads FQGNSA. Trimming took 1 base from V and 1 from J, leaving 10 bases between them. This CDR3 is built from 16 residues. The CDR3 region is CASSLVQGWNTGELFF. The CDR3 nucleotides read TGTGCCAGCAGCTTAGTGCAGGGTTGGAACACCGGGGAGCTGTTTTTT.

The genes are TRBV10-3 and TRBJ1-4, with 7 bases matching TRBD1. The germline CDR1 and CDR2 sequences are ENHRY and SYGVKD. There are 14 residues in the CDR3. Trimming took 2 bases from V and 7 from J; bases not matched to a gene: 4. The CDR3 sequence is CAISEGSGGEKLFF. In nucleotides, the CDR3 is TGTGCCATCAGTGAGGGATCAGGGGGTGAAAAACTGTTTTTT.

CDR3 amino acids: CASSPQDTQYF. The DNA for the CDR3 is TGTGCCAGCTCACCCCAAGATACGCAGTATTTT. The chain couples TRBV18 to TRBJ2-3; D call uncertain. The CDR3 is 11 amino acids. V lost 3 bases and J 5 bases, leaving 3 bases between the germline ends. CDR1 is KGHSH and CDR2 is LQKENI in the germline V gene.

The rearrangement joins TRBV10-3 to TRBJ2-7; TRBD2 is a possible D gene (6 bases). Deletions cut 5 bases from V and 5 bases from J, with 13 bases between. This CDR3 has 13 amino acids. In germline, CDR1 is ENHRY, CDR2 SYGVKD. CDR3 loop: CAISTTGTHEQYF. The CDR3 DNA sequence: TGTGCCATCAGTACTACCGGGACTCACGAGCAGTACTTC.

The chain recombines TRBV2 with TRBJ2-4, with 9 bases lining up with TRBD1. Germline CDR1 and CDR2: SNHLY and FYNNEI. V trimming: 4 bases; J trimming: 5 bases; junction bases outside the gene matches: 9. The CDR3 has 16 amino acids. CDR3 sequence (DNA): TGTGCCAGCAGTGGGTCGGGGACAGGGCTCGAAAACATTCAGTACTTC. Translation gives CASSGSGTGLENIQYF.

This chain uses TRBV19 with TRBJ2-7, with 12 bases identical to TRBD2. The J segment lost 2 bases and the V segment lost 1 base, leaving 3 bases of the junction unmatched. Germline V CDR1 and CDR2: LNHDA, SQIVND (reference sequence). CDR3 length: 16 amino acids. CDR3 sequence reads: CASSIGPSGRAYEQYF. In DNA, the CDR3 is TGTGCCAGTAGTATAGGACCTAGCGGGAGGGCCTACGAGCAGTACTTC.

The V call is TRBV14, the J call TRBJ1-2; D possibly corresponds to TRBD1 (6 bases). CDR1 and CDR2 (germline): SGHDN, FVKESK. V gave up 4 bases and J gave up 4 bases, with 16 bases separating them. The CDR3 totals 15 residues. CDR3: CASSPTPGDVYGYTF. DNA for the CDR3: TGTGCCAGCAGCCCAACCCCAGGGGATGTCTATGGCTACACCTTC.

V gene TRBV10-3 combines with J gene TRBJ2-1; TRBD2 agrees at 9 bases. The V gene end was trimmed by 3 bases and the J gene end by 5 bases; junction bases not matched to a gene: 5. The CDR3 has 15 residues. Germline V CDR1 and CDR2: ENHRY, SYGVKD. The chain's CDR3 is CAISERLAENNEQFF. CDR3 coding DNA: TGTGCCATCAGTGAAAGACTAGCGGAAAACAATGAGCAGTTCTTC.

This sequence joins TRBV5-1 and TRBJ2-7, with TRBD2 identical over 7 bases. Germline CDR1 and CDR2: SGHRS and YFSETQ. This CDR3 is built from 14 residues. Losses at the gene ends were 0 bases for V and 7 bases for J; bases not matched to a gene: 7. The CDR3 region is CASSLAAGVREQYF. Written as DNA, the CDR3 is TGCGCCAGCAGCTTGGCCGCGGGAGTTCGAGAGCAGTACTTC.

The chain recombines TRBV27 with TRBJ1-4, with a weak D call TRBD1 (6 bases). The CDR3 spans 16 residues. The V gene's germline CDR1 is MNHEY and CDR2 SMNVEV (reference sequence). Trimming removed 2 bases at V and 0 bases at J, with 10 bases between. The CDR3 DNA sequence: TGTGCCAGCAGTTTAAAGGGGGACGCAACTAATGAAAAACTGTTTTTT. Protein product: CASSLKGDATNEKLFF. The variable domain in full, completed from reference TRBV27 and TRBJ1-4, reads EAQVTQNPRYLITVTGKKLTVTCSQNMNHEYMSWYRQDPGLGLRQIYYSMNVEVTDKGDVPEGYKVSRKEKRNFPLILESPSPNQTSLYFCASSLKGDATNEKLFFGSGTQLSVL.

The rearrangement uses TRBV19 and TRBJ1-1; 9 bases are a match to TRBD1. The junction had 13 bases not matched to a gene; V was cut back by 9 bases and J by 5 bases. Germline V gene lookup returns CDR1 LNHDA and CDR2 SQIVND (reference sequence). The length of the CDR3 is 15 residues. CDR3 in DNA: TGTGCCAGCCGGAACAGGGGGCGGCTGGAAACTGAAGCTTTCTTT. Protein product: CASRNRGRLETEAFF.

The CDR3 DNA reads TGTGCCAGTAACGGGGTCGGAATGAACACTGAAGCTTTCTTT. This translates into CASNGVGMNTEAFF. The gene calls are TRBV6-5 and TRBJ1-1; D uncertain. Germline values: CDR1 MNHEY, CDR2 SVGAGI. The CDR3 runs to 14 residues. The V end was cut by 9 bases, the J end by 0 bases, with 14 bases between.

This chain uses TRBV7-6 with TRBJ1-5; TRBD1 is a possible D gene (5 bases). This CDR3 region has 16 residues. The germline CDR1 and CDR2 sequences are SGHVS and FNYEAQ. V was pared by 2 bases and J by 0 bases, with 11 bases between. The CDR3 DNA reads as TGTGCCAGCAGCTTATTGGGGGGATATAGCAATCAGCCCCAGCATTTT. Its translation: CASSLLGGYSNQPQHF.

V and J are TRBV6-5 and TRBJ2-1; D unresolved. V lost 2 bases to trimming and J lost 6 bases, with 11 bases between them. Looked up from germline, CDR1 is MNHEY and CDR2 is SVGAGI. This CDR3 is 14 amino acids long. The CDR3: CASSYGQASNEQFF. Here the CDR3 DNA reads TGTGCCAGCAGTTACGGCCAGGCATCCAATGAGCAGTTCTTC.

This rearrangement joins TRBV6-5 to TRBJ1-2, with a weak D call TRBD1 (6 bases). The CDR3 contains 15 residues. V was trimmed by 0 bases and J by 4 bases, leaving 12 bases between them. Germline CDR1 MNHEY, CDR2 SVGAGI. In nucleotides, the CDR3 is TGTGCCAGCAGTTACTCGAGGAGGGGGGGCTATGGCTACACCTTC. Its protein is CASSYSRRGGYGYTF.

V gene TRBV19 combines with J gene TRBJ2-2; unclear D gene. Trimming shortened V by 5 bases and J by 0 bases, and 19 bases separated the two germline ends. This CDR3 spans 18 amino acids. Germline V gene lookup returns CDR1 LNHDA and CDR2 SQIVND (reference sequence). This CDR3 reads CASSSVEYLYSNTGELFF. The DNA for the CDR3 is TGTGCCAGTAGTTCGGTTGAGTACCTGTACTCGAACACCGGGGAGCTGTTTTTT.

The chain combines TRBV12-5 with TRBJ1-3, with 11 bases aligning to TRBD1. The germline V gene encodes CDR1 LGHNT and CDR2 FRNRAP. This CDR3 is 15 amino acids long. Germline trimming cut 5 bases from V and 2 bases from J; bases unmatched to any gene: 2. The CDR3 reads CASGPGQGAGNTIYF. DNA for the CDR3: TGTGCTAGTGGTCCGGGACAGGGGGCTGGAAACACCATATATTTT. Full variable domain (missing parts from reference TRBV12-5 and TRBJ1-3): DARVTQTPRHKVTEMGQEVTMRCQPILGHNTVFWYRQTMMQGLELLAYFRNRAPLDDSGMPKDRFSAEMPDATLATLKIQPSEPRDSAVYFCASGPGQGAGNTIYFGEGSWLTVV.